The sequence of this TCR beta chain was determined in a study of T cells in Graves' hyperthyroidism and ophthalmopathy. Across the study: It was at initial diagnosis, before any treatment, that peripheral blood was collected. Study-level points and caveats: Ophthalmopathy was identified by the model a median around 5.9 months ahead of onset. Patients with ophthalmopathy were separated from those with stable hyperthyroidism by a 13 V-J model.

The V and J ends lost 5 bases and 3 bases respectively, with 11 bases between them. The CDR3 contains 13 residues. Germline V gene lookup returns CDR1 MNHNS and CDR2 SASEGT. TCR beta CDR3 sequences were amplified from RNA transcripts. The study used the HTBI primer set for a first-round RT-PCR of the TCR CDR3. TCRdb used MiXCR to reprocess the multiplex PCR reads, holding one entry per CDR3 protein. The sample consists of approximately 600,000 distinct CDR3 sequences, less than 25% of them appearing once. This clonotype was observed many times. Its antigen is not identified. The receptor was isolated from a man aged 30 to 45 with Graves' ophthalmopathy. The chain has TRBV6-1 and TRBJ2-7; unclear D gene. The source material was blood. CDR3 region: CASSPDKIYEQYF. The CDR3 nucleotides read TGTGCCAGCAGTCCCGACAAGATCTACGAGCAGTACTTC.